This T cell receptor beta chain derives from a study of cytomegalovirus exposure and HLA in healthy donors. 60 Vbeta and 13 Jbeta primers were used in PCR. Some clones are missing from TCRdb's copy, which holds only in-frame ones; the method was immunoSEQ multiplex PCR. The table shows about 150,000 clones, with around four fifths occurring only once. This clone appeared once. Its matching antigen is unknown. Other DNA sequences in this specimen translate into the identical CDR3. The length of the CDR3 is 16 residues. Germline-derived CDR1 and CDR2 are ENHRY and SYGVKD. Trimming cost V 5 bases and J 4 bases, with 19 bases left between them. Study-level results: Later analysis associated a missense DCLRE1C variant with TCR beta V- and J-gene trimming.

This receptor was identified in a boy between 2 and 15 years old in good health and CMV-seronegative. Sequenced sample: PBMCs. The rearrangement uses TRBV10-3 and TRBJ2-3, with D perhaps TRBD1 (6 bases). CDR3 DNA sequence: TGTGCCATCAGTTGGGCTTGGGACACCACTGCAGATACGCAGTATTTT. This encodes CAISWAWDTTADTQYF.